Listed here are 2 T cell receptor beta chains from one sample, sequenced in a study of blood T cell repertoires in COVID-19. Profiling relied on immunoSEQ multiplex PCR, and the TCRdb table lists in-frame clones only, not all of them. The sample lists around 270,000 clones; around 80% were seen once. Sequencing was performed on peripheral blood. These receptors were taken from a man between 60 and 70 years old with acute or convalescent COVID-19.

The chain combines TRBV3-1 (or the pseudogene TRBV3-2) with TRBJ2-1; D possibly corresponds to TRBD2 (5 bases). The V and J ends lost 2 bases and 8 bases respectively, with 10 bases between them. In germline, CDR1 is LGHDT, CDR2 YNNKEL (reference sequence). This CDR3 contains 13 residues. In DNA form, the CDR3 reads TGTGCCAGCAGCCAAACTCCACTAGATGAGCAGTTCTTC. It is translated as CASSQTPLDEQFF.

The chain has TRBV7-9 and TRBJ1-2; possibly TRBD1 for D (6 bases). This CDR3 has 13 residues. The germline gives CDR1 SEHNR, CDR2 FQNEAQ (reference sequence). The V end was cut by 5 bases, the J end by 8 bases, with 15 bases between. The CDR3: CASSLSGGAGYTF. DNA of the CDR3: TGTGCCAGCAGCCTCTCGGGGGGCGCGGGCTACACCTTC.